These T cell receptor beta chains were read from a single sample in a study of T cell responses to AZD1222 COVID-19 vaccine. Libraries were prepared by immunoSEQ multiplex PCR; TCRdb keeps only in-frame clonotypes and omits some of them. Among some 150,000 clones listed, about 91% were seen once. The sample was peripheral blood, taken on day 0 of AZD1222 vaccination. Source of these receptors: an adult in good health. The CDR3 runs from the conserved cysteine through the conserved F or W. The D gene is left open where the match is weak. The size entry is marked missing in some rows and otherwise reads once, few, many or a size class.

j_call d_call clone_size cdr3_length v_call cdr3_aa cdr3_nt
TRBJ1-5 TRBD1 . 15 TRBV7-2 CASTPGQGENQPQHF TGTGCCAGCACCCCGGGGCAGGGGGAGAATCAGCCCCAGCATTTT
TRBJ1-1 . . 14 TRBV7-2 CASSLMGEGPLAFF TGTGCCAGCAGCTTAATGGGGGAAGGACCTCTGGCTTTCTTT
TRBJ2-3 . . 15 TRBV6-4 CASSDSQGSTDTQYF TGTGCCAGCAGTGACTCCCAGGGGAGCACAGATACGCAGTATTTT
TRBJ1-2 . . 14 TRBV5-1 CASSLDRLVYGYTF TGCGCCAGCAGCTTGGACAGACTTGTCTATGGCTACACCTTC
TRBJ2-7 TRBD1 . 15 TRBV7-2 CASSPDRGGFYEQYF TGTGCCAGCAGCCCGGACAGGGGTGGATTCTACGAGCAGTACTTC
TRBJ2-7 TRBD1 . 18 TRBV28 CASSPLPPDRVASTAQYF TGTGCCAGCAGTCCCTTACCCCCCGACAGGGTGGCTTCTACTGCGCAGTACTTC
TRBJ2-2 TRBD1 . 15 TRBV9 CASSAGTDSSGELFF TGTGCCAGCAGCGCAGGGACAGACTCCTCCGGGGAGCTGTTTTTT
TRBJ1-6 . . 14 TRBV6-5 CASSYTGNNSPLHF TGTGCCAGCAGTTACACGGGGAATAATTCACCCCTCCACTTT
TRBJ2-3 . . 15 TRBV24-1 CATSDSTSYTDTQYF TGTGCCACCAGTGATTCCACGTCCTACACAGATACGCAGTATTTT
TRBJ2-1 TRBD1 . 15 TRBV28 CASSEPGQGANEQFF TGTGCCAGCAGTGAACCGGGACAGGGGGCCAATGAGCAGTTCTTC
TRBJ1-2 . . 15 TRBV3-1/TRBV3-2 CASSLGPSANYGYTF TGTGCCAGCAGCCTGGGACCCTCCGCGAACTATGGCTACACCTTC
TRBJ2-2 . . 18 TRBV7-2 CASSPRAGGGGNTGELFF TGTGCCAGCAGCCCGCGGGCGGGAGGAGGGGGCAACACCGGGGAGCTGTTTTTT
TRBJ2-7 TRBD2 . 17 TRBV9 CASSSRWYGGASGEQYF TGTGCCAGCAGCTCTCGCTGGTACGGGGGGGCGAGTGGCGAGCAGTACTTC
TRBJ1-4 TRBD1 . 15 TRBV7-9 CASSRTGATNEKLFF TGTGCCAGCAGCCGCACAGGGGCAACTAATGAAAAACTGTTTTTT
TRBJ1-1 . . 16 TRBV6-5 CASSYGGGISPTEAFF TGTGCCAGCAGTTACGGGGGGGGCATTTCACCCACTGAAGCTTTCTTT
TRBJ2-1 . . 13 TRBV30 CAWSATTGTWQFF TGTGCCTGGAGTGCCACTACAGGGACCTGGCAGTTCTTC
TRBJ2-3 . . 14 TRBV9 CASSLDLPPDTQYF TGTGCCAGCAGCCTAGACCTGCCCCCAGATACGCAGTATTTT
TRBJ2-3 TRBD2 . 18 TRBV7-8 CASSALARRGYTGDTQYF TGTGCCAGCAGCGCTCTCGCAAGGCGGGGGTATACGGGAGATACGCAGTATTTT
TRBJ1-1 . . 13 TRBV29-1 CSAHAGRGTEAFF TGCAGCGCCCACGCGGGGCGCGGAACTGAAGCTTTCTTT
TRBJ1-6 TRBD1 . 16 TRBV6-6 CASSPPTGTASITLHF TGTGCCAGCAGCCCCCCAACCGGGACAGCCAGTATCACCCTCCACTTT
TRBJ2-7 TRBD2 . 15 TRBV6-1 CASSDPAGWDYEQYF TGTGCCAGCAGTGACCCAGCGGGGTGGGACTACGAGCAGTACTTC
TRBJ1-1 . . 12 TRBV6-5 CASKGSSYEAFF TGTGCCAGCAAGGGCAGCTCTTATGAAGCTTTCTTT
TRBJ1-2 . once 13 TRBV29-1 CSVLTLGRVGYTF TGCAGCGTCCTCACCCTTGGAAGGGTCGGCTACACCTTC
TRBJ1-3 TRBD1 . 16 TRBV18 CASSPTGELAGNTIYF TGTGCCAGCTCACCGACAGGGGAATTGGCTGGAAACACCATATATTTT
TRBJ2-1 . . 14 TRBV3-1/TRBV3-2 CASSQLDFYNEQFF TGTGCCAGCAGCCAACTGGACTTCTACAATGAGCAGTTCTTC
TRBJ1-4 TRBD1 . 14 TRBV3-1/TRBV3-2 CASSLQGASEKLFF TGTGCCAGCAGCCTACAGGGGGCTAGTGAAAAACTGTTTTTT
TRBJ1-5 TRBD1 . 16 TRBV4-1 CASSQDSAGGNQPQHF TGCGCCAGCAGCCAAGATTCGGCAGGGGGAAATCAGCCCCAGCATTTT
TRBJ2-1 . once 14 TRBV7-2 CASSFLSPINEQFF TGTGCCAGCAGCTTCCTCTCCCCTATCAATGAGCAGTTCTTC
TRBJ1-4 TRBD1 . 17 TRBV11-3 CASSFQGGSETNEKLFF TGTGCCAGCAGCTTCCAGGGGGGTTCGGAAACTAATGAAAAACTGTTTTTT
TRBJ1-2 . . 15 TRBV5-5 CASRLRQATNYGYTF TGTGCCAGCAGACTTAGACAGGCGACTAACTATGGCTACACCTTC
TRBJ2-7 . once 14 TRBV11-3 CASSPEQSSYEQYF TGTGCCAGCAGCCCCGAACAGTCTTCCTACGAGCAGTACTTC
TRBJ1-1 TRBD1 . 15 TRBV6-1 CASSEPGQGRTEAFF TGTGCCAGCAGTGAACCGGGACAGGGTAGGACTGAAGCTTTCTTT
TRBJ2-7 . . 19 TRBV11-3 CASSLLLQRPQGIGDEQYF TGTGCCAGCAGCTTATTGCTCCAACGCCCACAGGGAATCGGCGACGAGCAGTACTTC
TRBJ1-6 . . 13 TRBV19 CASSIGGDTPLHF TGTGCCAGTAGTATAGGAGGGGACACACCCCTCCACTTT
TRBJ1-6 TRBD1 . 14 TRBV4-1 CASSDRGYNSPLHF TGCGCCAGCAGCGACAGGGGGTATAATTCACCCCTCCACTTT
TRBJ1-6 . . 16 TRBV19 CASSIDRGGAHSPLHF TGTGCCAGTAGTATAGATCGTGGGGGAGCGCATTCACCCCTCCACTTT
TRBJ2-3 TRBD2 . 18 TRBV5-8 CASSLDGRRGVGQDTQYF TGTGCCAGCAGCTTGGACGGCAGGCGGGGGGTGGGACAAGATACGCAGTATTTT
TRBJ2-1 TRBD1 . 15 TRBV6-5 CASSLQGAGYNEQFF TGTGCCAGCAGTTTACAGGGGGCAGGCTACAATGAGCAGTTCTTC
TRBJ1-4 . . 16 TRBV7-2 CASSFGRLSTNEKLFF TGTGCCAGCAGCTTTGGTAGACTTTCAACTAATGAAAAACTGTTTTTT
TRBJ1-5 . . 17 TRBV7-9 CASSLGNGQGGNQPQHF TGTGCCAGCAGCTTAGGAAATGGGCAGGGAGGCAATCAGCCCCAGCATTTT
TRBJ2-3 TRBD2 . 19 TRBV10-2 CASSGLAGGDVARTDTQYF TGCGCCAGCAGCGGACTAGCGGGGGGCGACGTTGCTCGCACAGATACGCAGTATTTT
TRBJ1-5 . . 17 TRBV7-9 CASSSTTTRYSNQPQHF TGTGCCAGCAGCTCAACAACAACAAGATATAGCAATCAGCCCCAGCATTTT
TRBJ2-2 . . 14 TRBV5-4 CASSLELGSGELFF TGTGCCAGCAGCTTGGAATTGGGATCCGGGGAGCTGTTTTTT
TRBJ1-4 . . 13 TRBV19 CASSSSGREKLFF TGTGCCAGTAGTTCATCGGGACGTGAAAAACTGTTTTTT
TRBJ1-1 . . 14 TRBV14 CASSQPGSSTEAFF TGTGCCAGCAGCCAGCCAGGGTCGTCCACTGAAGCTTTCTTT
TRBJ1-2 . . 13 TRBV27 CASRVLGAVGYTF TGTGCCAGCAGGGTATTAGGCGCTGTTGGCTACACCTTC
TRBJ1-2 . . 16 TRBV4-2 CASSQDQKGGNYGYTF TGTGCCAGCAGCCAAGATCAGAAGGGCGGCAACTATGGCTACACCTTC
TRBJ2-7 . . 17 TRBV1 CTSSQGSLGLVFPEQYF TGCACCAGCAGCCAAGGCTCCCTGGGACTAGTCTTCCCCGAGCAGTACTTC
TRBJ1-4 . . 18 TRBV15 CATSRDNLFRTANEKLFF TGTGCCACCAGCAGAGATAACCTTTTTCGGACAGCAAATGAAAAACTGTTTTTT
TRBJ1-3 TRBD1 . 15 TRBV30 CAWSTGTVSGNTIYF TGTGCCTGGAGCACCGGGACAGTCTCTGGAAACACCATATATTTT
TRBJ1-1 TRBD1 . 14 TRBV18 CASSTGQGITEAFF TGTGCCAGCTCAACAGGACAGGGTATCACTGAAGCTTTCTTT